The TCR beta chain under discussion was sequenced for a study of blood T cells in healthy people across ages. Study as a whole: Template switching recovered approximately one barcoded beta molecule for every two T cells.

This clonotype was counted only a few times. Trimming at V came to 5 bases and at J to 6 bases, leaving 1 base not matched to a gene. Germline-derived CDR1 and CDR2 are SQVTM and ANQGSEA. The CDR3 runs 11 residues. Alongside a J-beta primer mix, a sample-barcoded 5' primer served in a second PCR lasting about 7 to 11 cycles. MiXCR, applied by TCRdb to the 5' RACE reads, yields one record per CDR3 protein. The table has about 1,000,000 distinct CDR3 sequences, around 43% seen once. Donor samples were obtained from healthy Caucasian individuals from Russia, aged about 6 to 100. Approximately 9.2 milliliters was the volume of peripheral blood drawn from each donor.

Sequencing was performed on blood. This sequence originates from a woman aged 55-70 years in good health. The chain has TRBV29-1 and TRBJ2-7; 10 positions match TRBD1. CDR3 bases: TGCAGCGTTCGGGACAGGGGCGAGCAGTACTTC. This sequence encodes CSVRDRGEQYF.